This T cell receptor (beta chain) emerged from a study of regulatory T cells in long-lasting Graves disease. Study-level points and caveats: The sample size was small, and this may have reduced accuracy.

Sample time point: newly diagnosed GD, antithyroid drugs for less than 3 months. Extracted RNA from PBMCs served as the source of the TCR library. In each case, Graves' disease was diagnosed per American Thyroid Association guidelines. In building TCR beta libraries, iRepertoire HTBI primers were used together with Arm-PCR of CDR3 regions. TCRdb re-called the multiplex PCR reads through MiXCR, storing one row per CDR3 protein. The sample holds about 220,000 distinct CDR3 sequences; 15% to 20% are singletons and the top ten take over 9.5%. On this clonotype: What it recognizes is unknown.

The CDR3 spans 16 residues. V was cut by 5 bases and J by 3 bases, with 17 bases left in between. CDR1 and CDR2 from the germline V gene are LGHDT and YNNKEL (reference sequence). This same sample was also part of a study on T cells in Graves' hyperthyroidism and ophthalmopathy. That paper states: Diagnoses rested on clinical symptoms, serum thyroxine and TRAb, thyroid ultrasound and orbital computed tomography. Within blood appeared most thyroid clonotypes that had expanded above 0.001.

The origin of this receptor is a woman aged 30 to 39 with Graves disease. The rearrangement links TRBV3-1 to TRBJ1-3, with unresolved D. The sequencing here drew on peripheral blood mononuclear cells (PBMCs), taken at new diagnosis, from a patient treated with antithyroid drugs. The CDR3 coding sequence is TGTGCCAGCAGCGTCCGAGGACGCGCGGGTGGAAACACCATATATTTT. As protein: CASSVRGRAGGNTIYF.